Listed here is a single T cell receptor (beta chain). Its target antigen remains unknown. No base quality information exists; no much larger clone differs at one position. The sample belongs to a study of T cells in Graves' hyperthyroidism and ophthalmopathy (dated by TCRdb to between 2019 and 2020). With respect to the entire study: Peripheral blood samples were taken at initial diagnosis, before any treatment was given. An independent validation cohort of around 19 hyperthyroidism patients and 15 or so patients who later progressed to ophthalmopathy tested prospective prediction of ophthalmopathy. Thyroid tissue and blood T-cell repertoires from six Graves' hyperthyroidism patients were also compared in the study. For training and testing, the 80 to 100 patients in the discovery cohort were randomly divided in a 7:3 ratio. According to the paper, TCR Vbeta CDR3 sequencing was carried out on over 130 peripheral blood samples, which came from approximately 41 ophthalmopathy, about 75 hyperthyroidism and about 17 progressor patients. To identify distinguishing TCR V-J signatures, a discovery cohort of about 95 patients was used, comprising some 45 with Graves' ophthalmopathy and around 60 with stable Graves' hyperthyroidism. After blood sampling, hyperthyroidism patients were treated with methimazole at a starting dose of 30 mg daily, and ophthalmopathy patients were treated with high-dose intravenous methylprednisolone. What the study reported, not specific to this receptor: In validation, progression to ophthalmopathy was predicted by the model with 65% to 71% sensitivity and around 75% specificity, a median of about 6 months before onset. Most expanded thyroid clonotypes (frequency above 0.001) were also detected in blood, a finding suggesting that blood repertoires may reflect thyroid immune responses. Ophthalmopathy was separated from stable hyperthyroidism by a 13 V-J signature model, with around 90% sensitivity and just over 81% specificity obtained in cross-validation and 80%/75% obtained in testing. No statistical method was used to set the sample size in advance, and investigators knew the group allocation.

TCR beta CDR3 regions were amplified from RNA transcripts. For the first round of RT-PCR on the TCR CDR3, the HTBI primer set was used together with the Qiagen OneStep RT-PCR kit. A second multiplex PCR round built the libraries, followed by size selection and purification. Libraries were sequenced paired-end with 100 bp reads on an Illumina HiSeq2000. The original pipeline was this. SOAPnuke was used to process the raw data, with reads discarded if the reads contained adapters or uncalled bases, had a mean Phred below 15, or lacked an exact constant-primer or identifier match. High-quality paired reads were merged using COPE v1.2.5, and each unique nucleotide sequence was defined as a clonotype. MiTCR v1.1 was used to align clonotypes to the IMGT TRBV, TRBD and TRBJ reference segments. Only V-J combinations with frequency above 0.0001, covering 99% to 99.2% of repertoires, were analysed. The TCS score was defined as the ratio of F50 (clonal expansion) to E x V (chaos), calculated using BLOSUM62-based TCRdist between CDR3 peptides within each V-J. Welch's t-statistics and random forest reduced roughly 530 V-J features to around 14, which were used in a naive Bayes classifier (R e1071). The raw public reads went through TCRdb reprocessing: fastp at Q25, MiXCR clone calling, in-frame beta chains kept. CDR3 protein sequences are deduplicated, and each keeps its most common genes and DNA. The V and J calls shown here were made by TCRdb, not taken from the authors' results. This sample lists about 500,000 distinct CDR3 sequences; roughly 16% were detected once. In total, the top ten clones hold around 28% of the sample.

Based on the germline V gene, the CDR1 and CDR2 sequences are SGHDT and YYEEEE. Reading from cysteine to phenylalanine, the CDR3 counts 14 amino acids. Only the CDR3 DNA is retained, 42 bases long and in frame from the first base. Relative to germline, V is 0 bases shorter and J is 3 bases shorter, with 10 bases between their ends. In the ophthalmopathy patients, disease was moderately to severely active, with a Clinical Activity Score of 3 or more, a NOSPECS grade of 4 or more, and a duration of less than 3 months. Patients with uncontrolled infections, other autoimmune diseases, pregnancy or lactation were excluded. Diagnoses relied on clinical symptoms, serum thyroxine and TRAb, thyroid ultrasound and orbital computed tomography. Ficoll-Paque density gradient centrifugation was used to isolate PBMCs from around 10 ml of fresh peripheral blood. Trizol reagent was used to extract total RNA, and RNA quality was then checked on an Agilent 2100 Bioanalyzer.

This receptor was taken from a woman aged 30 to 39 with Graves' ophthalmopathy. Sequencing used blood. The chain couples TRBV5-6 to TRBJ2-7; the D region possibly corresponds to TRBD2 (6 bases align). The DNA sequence is TGTGCCAGCAGCTTGGTGGAGGGTGGCTACGAGCAGTACTTC. Its coded protein is CASSLVEGGYEQYF.